The present entry profiles one T cell receptor beta chain with its context. Its antigen is still unknown. The data originate from a study of T cells in Graves' hyperthyroidism and ophthalmopathy. Study results and limitations: Ophthalmopathy was identified by the model a median around 5.9 months ahead of onset. Most thyroid clonotypes that were expanded above 0.001 also turned up in blood.

Amplification of TCR beta CDR3 regions used RNA as the template. During a first-round RT-PCR of the TCR CDR3, the HTBI primer set was used. MiXCR was run by TCRdb on the multiplex PCR reads, yielding one entry per CDR3 protein. The sample records about 360,000 distinct CDR3 sequences, 20% to 25% being singletons. Germline CDR1 is LGHNA and CDR2 is YNFKEQ. With 0 bases removed from V and 8 bases from J, the gap between germline ends came to 11 bases. This CDR3 is built from 14 residues. Graves' hyperthyroidism was deemed stable given no ophthalmopathy progression within 18 months. Sequenced input: blood. The TCR originated in a man aged 50 to 60 with Graves' hyperthyroidism. J is TRBJ2-1 and V is TRBV4-2; either TRBD1 or TRBD2 may supply D (5 bases each). This chain's CDR3 is CASSQELRGDEQFF. DNA for the CDR3: TGTGCCAGCAGCCAAGAATTGAGGGGAGATGAGCAGTTCTTC.